The 25 T cell receptor beta chains below were found in one sample sequenced in a study of blood T cell repertoires in COVID-19. Profiled with immunoSEQ multiplex PCR; TCRdb holds only in-frame clones, not every one. In the table there are about 250,000 clones, roughly 86% of which are singletons. Sequencing was performed on peripheral blood. The receptors were sampled from a woman in her sixties who had recovered from COVID-19.

The chain uses TRBV29-1 and TRBJ2-7; 13 positions agree with TRBD2. The V gene end was trimmed by 7 bases and the J gene end by 6 bases; junction bases not matched to a gene: 6. The CDR3 contains 13 residues. Looked up from germline, CDR1 is SQVTM and CDR2 is ANQGSEA. The CDR3 loop reads CSARGLAGIEQYF. The DNA for the CDR3 is TGCAGCGCCAGGGGACTAGCGGGGATCGAGCAGTACTTC.

The rearrangement joins TRBV28 to TRBJ1-4; 9 bases agree with TRBD1. The CDR3 length is 18 residues. In germline, CDR1 is MDHEN, CDR2 SYDVKM. The ends lost 2 bases at V and 0 bases at J; junction bases unmatched: 7. CDR3 sequence (DNA): TGTGCCAGCAGTTTACGCCGGACAGGGGACCCAACTAATGAAAAACTGTTTTTT. Protein product: CASSLRRTGDPTNEKLFF.

V gene TRBV9 combines with J gene TRBJ2-3; the match to TRBD2 covers 7 bases. This CDR3 spans 16 amino acids. The germline V gene has CDR1 SGDLS and CDR2 YYNGEE. J lost 2 bases, V lost 4 bases, and 10 bases had no gene match. CDR3 in DNA: TGTGCCAGCAGCCCCGTTCCGGGACTACTCACAGATACGCAGTATTTT. Amino acid sequence: CASSPVPGLLTDTQYF.

The V gene is TRBV9, the J gene TRBJ2-7, with 7 nucleotides matching TRBD1. J gave up 4 bases and V 9 bases, and 16 bases lay outside the gene matches. Germline lookup yields CDR1 SGDLS and CDR2 YYNGEE. The CDR3 contains 15 residues. The CDR3 protein is CATPAYRDSSYEQYF. In DNA form, the CDR3 reads TGTGCCACGCCAGCTTACCGGGACAGTTCTTACGAGCAGTACTTC.

The chain carries TRBV5-1 and TRBJ2-7; 9 nucleotides align to TRBD1. The CDR3 covers 17 residues. The V gene end was trimmed by 0 bases and the J gene end by 3 bases; junction bases not matched to a gene: 10. Germline-derived CDR1 and CDR2 are SGHRS and YFSETQ. Written as DNA, the CDR3 is TGCGCCAGCAGCTTGGGCCAATGGGGGACAGGGAGCTACGAGCAGTACTTC. Protein: CASSLGQWGTGSYEQYF.

The chain links TRBV7-3 to TRBJ2-5, with 8 nucleotides matching TRBD2. Germline-derived CDR1 and CDR2 are SGHTA and FQGTGA. Losses at the gene ends were 2 bases for V and 4 bases for J; bases not matched to a gene: 6. The CDR3 length is 15 residues. CDR3 region: CASSLGVSGGETQYF. The DNA of the CDR3 is TGTGCCAGCAGCTTAGGTGTCAGCGGGGGAGAGACCCAGTACTTC.

This clone was recorded only once. The chain carries TRBV10-3 and TRBJ1-5; a possible D gene is TRBD1 (5 bases). Trimming cost V 3 bases and J 0 bases, with 6 bases left between them. Germline V gene lookup returns CDR1 ENHRY and CDR2 SYGVKD. The CDR3 loop spans 14 amino acids. The CDR3 protein is CAISDRGSNQPQHF. CDR3 nucleotides: TGTGCCATCAGTGATAGGGGTAGCAATCAGCCCCAGCATTTT.

The chain carries TRBV5-1 and TRBJ2-2, with D possibly being TRBD1 (6 bases). Trimming took 0 bases from V and 3 from J, leaving 9 bases between them. Per germline, CDR1 SGHRS and CDR2 YFSETQ. This CDR3 comprises 15 residues. The CDR3 is CASSLGTGHTGELFF. In nucleotides, the CDR3 is TGCGCCAGCAGCTTGGGCACAGGGCACACCGGGGAGCTGTTTTTT.

The chain links TRBV21-1 to TRBJ1-2; TRBD1, as called in the table, went unchecked against the DNA. TRBV21-1 is a pseudogene locus. This CDR3 is built from 15 residues. The CDR3 is CASSQRQQGSHGYTF. The CDR3 nucleotides read TGTGCCAGCAGCCAGCGTCAACAGGGAAGTCATGGCTACACCTTC.

V usage is TRBV7-3 and J usage is TRBJ2-7, with D possibly TRBD2 on 7 matching bases. The CDR3 covers 14 residues. Germline CDR1 SGHTA, CDR2 FQGTGA. The V end lost 2 bases, the J end lost 1 base, and 9 bases lay between the germline ends. CDR3 residues: CASSLGGASYEQYF. The DNA of the CDR3 is TGTGCCAGCAGCTTAGGGGGGGCTTCCTACGAGCAGTACTTC.

V is TRBV6-4 and J is TRBJ1-2; D gene unclear. This CDR3 comprises 15 residues. Germline V CDR1 and CDR2: MRHNA, SNTAGT. V dropped 3 bases and J dropped 8 bases, with 19 bases sitting between them. Written as DNA, the CDR3 is TGTGCCAGCAGTGAAACCCCGTCTTCGGGGAACGGCTACACCTTC. The encoded protein is CASSETPSSGNGYTF.

DNA for the CDR3: TGTGCCAGCAGTAGCAGAGGAGGGAACAATCAGCCCCAGCATTTT. Residues: CASSSRGGNNQPQHF. The chain joins TRBV6-5 to TRBJ1-5; no clear D gene. The CDR3 loop spans 15 amino acids. Between the trimmed V and J ends, which lost 5 bases and 3 bases, there was a span of 14 bases. Looked up from germline, CDR1 is MNHEY and CDR2 is SVGAGI.

This clone was detected a few times. The V and J genes are TRBV18 and TRBJ1-5; D may be TRBD1 (6 bases). The CDR3 length is 17 residues. Trimming cost V 3 bases and J 2 bases, with 17 bases left between them. From germline, CDR1 is KGHSH and CDR2 LQKENI. CDR3 loop: CASSPGTGTRGNQPQHF. The CDR3 DNA is TGTGCCAGCTCACCGGGGACCGGGACAAGAGGCAATCAGCCCCAGCATTTT.

This chain joins TRBV11-3 and TRBJ1-1, with TRBD1 as a possible D gene (6 bases). The V end was cut by 4 bases, the J end by 4 bases, with 13 bases between. The germline CDR1 and CDR2 sequences are SGHNT and YENEEA. The CDR3 extends over 14 amino acids. The CDR3 spells CASSYSGVRTEAFF. CDR3 coding DNA: TGTGCCAGCAGCTACTCAGGGGTACGCACTGAAGCTTTCTTT. The whole variable domain, remainder taken from reference TRBV11-3 and TRBJ1-1, is EAGVVQSPRYKIIEKKQPVAFWCNPISGHNTLYWYLQNLGQGPELLIRYENEEAVDDSQLPKDRFSAERLKGVDSTLKIQPAELGDSAVYLCASSYSGVRTEAFFGQGTRLTVV.

This clone has a single count. The genes are TRBV5-5 and TRBJ2-3; 7 nucleotides agree with TRBD1. The CDR3 consists of 14 residues. The V gene's germline CDR1 is SGHKS and CDR2 YYEKEE (reference sequence). Trimming cost V 0 bases and J 4 bases; bases outside gene matches: 2. CDR3 loop: CASSLGGGPDTQYF. CDR3 nucleotides: TGTGCCAGCAGCTTGGGAGGGGGCCCAGATACGCAGTATTTT.

The V gene is TRBV7-8, the J gene TRBJ1-6, with 8 bases that match TRBD1. V lost 5 bases to trimming and J lost 10 bases; unmatched junction nucleotides: 13. This CDR3 spans 16 amino acids. Per germline, CDR1 SGHVS and CDR2 FQNEAQ. CDR3 sequence reads: CASSLGTGSIRSPLHF. CDR3 nucleotide sequence: TGTGCCAGCAGCCTAGGGACAGGCTCAATCCGGTCACCCCTCCACTTT.

This rearrangement joins TRBV28 to TRBJ1-4, with D perhaps matching TRBD1 (6 bases). This CDR3 region has 15 residues. Germline-derived CDR1 and CDR2 are MDHEN and SYDVKM. V was pared by 8 bases and J by 7 bases, with 20 bases between. DNA for the CDR3: TGTGCCAGCCAAATGCTAGGGGGTTTACCTGAAAAACTGTTTTTT. This encodes CASQMLGGLPEKLFF.

The chain employs TRBV5-6 and TRBJ2-1; D perhaps matches TRBD2 (6 bases). Germline V gives CDR1 SGHDT, CDR2 YYEEEE. Trimming shortened V by 3 bases and J by 0 bases, and 13 bases separated the two germline ends. The CDR3 runs to 16 residues. The CDR3 region is CASSSWGVVSYNEQFF. The CDR3 bases are TGTGCCAGCAGCTCCTGGGGGGTAGTCTCCTACAATGAGCAGTTCTTC.

This CDR3 reads CASSLRTDLAFF. DNA for the CDR3: TGTGCCAGCAGCCTTCGGACAGACTTAGCGTTCTTC. This chain links TRBV6-2 or TRBV6-3 with TRBJ2-1; possible D gene TRBD1, 6 bases. Trimming removed 6 bases at V and 15 bases at J, with 18 bases between. The CDR3 has 12 amino acids. The germline V gene encodes CDR1 MNHEY and CDR2 SVGEGT.

The gene calls are TRBV25-1 and TRBJ2-7; D perhaps matches TRBD2 (7 bases). Between the trimmed V and J ends, which lost 5 bases and 3 bases, there was a span of 11 bases. The CDR3 extends over 13 amino acids. Germline CDR1 MGHDK, CDR2 SYGVNS. CDR3 nucleotide sequence: TGTGCCAGCAGTCAAGGGGGGGTCTACGAGCAGTACTTC. Translating it yields CASSQGGVYEQYF.

This clone occurred once. The chain recombines TRBV11-2 with TRBJ1-1, with 7 bases lining up with TRBD1. The V gene end was trimmed by 5 bases and the J gene end by 1 base; junction bases not matched to a gene: 13. Germline CDR1 SGHAT, CDR2 FQNNGV. CDR3 length: 17 residues. The CDR3 sequence is CASSPRPGTVQNTEAFF. The CDR3, as DNA: TGTGCCAGCAGCCCCCGTCCCGGGACAGTGCAGAACACTGAAGCTTTCTTT. Drawing the rest from reference TRBV11-2 and TRBJ1-1, the complete variable domain is EAGVAQSPRYKIIEKRQSVAFWCNPISGHATLYWYQQILGQGPKLLIQFQNNGVVDDSQLPKDRFSAERLKGVDSTLKIQPAKLEDSAVYLCASSPRPGTVQNTEAFFGQGTRLTVV.

In nucleotides, the CDR3 is TGTGCCAGCAGCCATGCCCCCGGGACTAGCCGCGAGCAGTACTTC. Translated, it gives CASSHAPGTSREQYF. The V and J genes are TRBV3-1 (or the pseudogene TRBV3-2) and TRBJ2-7; TRBD2 agrees at 9 bases. J gave up 6 bases and V 3 bases, and 9 bases lay outside the gene matches. CDR1 and CDR2 (germline): LGHDT, YNNKEL (reference sequence). The CDR3 extends over 15 amino acids.

The chain couples TRBV29-1 to TRBJ2-7; TRBD2 agrees at 10 bases. The CDR3 is made up of 12 amino acids. Germline V gene data show CDR1 as SQVTM and CDR2 as ANQGSEA. The V segment lost 8 bases and the J segment 3 bases; nucleotides outside the gene matches: 4. CDR3 amino acids: CSIRTSGYEQYF. CDR3 nucleotides: TGCAGCATTCGGACTAGCGGCTACGAGCAGTACTTC.

V usage is TRBV7-6 and J usage is TRBJ2-2; 9 nucleotides match TRBD1. This CDR3 has 16 residues. V trimming: 1 base; J trimming: 1 base; junction bases outside the gene matches: 1. Germline V gives CDR1 SGHVS, CDR2 FNYEAQ. The DNA of the CDR3 is TGTGCCAGCAGCTTAGGGGGACAGGGGAACACCGGGGAGCTGTTTTTT. It codes for CASSLGGQGNTGELFF.

This clone has ten or more counts. The chain employs TRBV27 and TRBJ1-4; D ambiguous. Between the trimmed V and J ends, which lost 3 bases and 13 bases, there was a span of 12 bases. Germline CDR1 is MNHEY and CDR2 is SMNVEV (reference sequence). The CDR3 is 12 residues long. CDR3 in amino acids: CASSFNGRGLFF. CDR3 coding DNA: TGTGCCAGCAGTTTCAATGGACGGGGACTGTTTTTT.